This T cell receptor beta chain was captured by sequencing in a study of cytomegalovirus exposure and HLA in healthy donors. Study context: Earlier sequencing of about 200 million T cells yielded roughly 120 million unique TCR beta sequences.

Findings and limits, study-wide: Per published reports, the classifier diagnosed cytomegalovirus status with high specificity and sensitivity. Later work found that TCR association rates differed between HLA loci; DRB1 had the most and HLA-C the fewest.

Germline V CDR1 and CDR2: SGDLS, YYNGEE. Trimming took 4 bases from V and 6 from J, leaving 14 bases between them. The CDR3 length is 13 residues. The PCR made use of 60 Vbeta and 13 Jbeta primers. Produced via immunoSEQ multiplex PCR; TCRdb's table is partial and in-frame only. The data hold about 94,000 clones, with less than 80% observed a single time. This clone was seen a few times. Its antigen is not known. This TCR derives from a man aged 25 to 40 in good health and CMV-seropositive. The specimen sequenced was PBMCs. This chain links TRBV9 with TRBJ2-7; D perhaps matches TRBD2 (7 bases). The CDR3 nucleotides read TGTGCCAGCAGCCCGAGGGGAGGGGGCGAGCAGTACTTC. Translation: CASSPRGGGEQYF.